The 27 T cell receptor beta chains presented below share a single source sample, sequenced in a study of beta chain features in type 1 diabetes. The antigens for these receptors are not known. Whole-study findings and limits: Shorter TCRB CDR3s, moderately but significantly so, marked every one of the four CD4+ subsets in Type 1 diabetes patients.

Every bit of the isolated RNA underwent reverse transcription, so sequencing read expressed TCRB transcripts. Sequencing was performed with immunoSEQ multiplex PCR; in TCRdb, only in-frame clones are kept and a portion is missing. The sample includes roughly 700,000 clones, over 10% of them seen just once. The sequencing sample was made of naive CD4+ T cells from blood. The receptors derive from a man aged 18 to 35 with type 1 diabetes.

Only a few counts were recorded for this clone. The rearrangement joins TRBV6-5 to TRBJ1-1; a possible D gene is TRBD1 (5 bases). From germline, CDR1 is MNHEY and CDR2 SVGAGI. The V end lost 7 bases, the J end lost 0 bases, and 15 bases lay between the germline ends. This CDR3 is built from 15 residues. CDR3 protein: CASNKYQGLNTEAFF. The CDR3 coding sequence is TGTGCCAGCAACAAATACCAGGGACTGAACACTGAAGCTTTCTTT.

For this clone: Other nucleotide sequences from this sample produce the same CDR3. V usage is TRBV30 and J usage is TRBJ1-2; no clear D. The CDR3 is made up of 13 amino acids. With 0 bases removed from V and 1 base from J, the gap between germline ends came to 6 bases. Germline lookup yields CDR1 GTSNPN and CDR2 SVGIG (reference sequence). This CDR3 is CAWSVNSNYGYTF. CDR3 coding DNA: TGTGCCTGGAGTGTTAACAGTAACTATGGCTACACCTTC.

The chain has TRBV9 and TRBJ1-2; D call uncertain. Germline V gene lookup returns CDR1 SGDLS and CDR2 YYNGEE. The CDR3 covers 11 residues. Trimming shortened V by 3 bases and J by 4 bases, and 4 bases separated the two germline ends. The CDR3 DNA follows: TGTGCCAGCAGCGGCCTCTATGGCTACACCTTC. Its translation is CASSGLYGYTF. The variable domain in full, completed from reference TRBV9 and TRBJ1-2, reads DSGVTQTPKHLITATGQRVTLRCSPRSGDLSVYWYQQSLDQGLQFLIQYYNGEERAKGNILERFSAQQFPDLHSELNLSSLELGDSALYFCASSGLYGYTFGSGTRLTVV.

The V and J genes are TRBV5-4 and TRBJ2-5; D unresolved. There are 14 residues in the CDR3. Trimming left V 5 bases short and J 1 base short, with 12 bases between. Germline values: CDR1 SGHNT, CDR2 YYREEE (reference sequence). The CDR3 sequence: CASSYTGPQETQYF. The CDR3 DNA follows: TGTGCCAGCAGTTACACCGGGCCCCAAGAGACCCAGTACTTC.

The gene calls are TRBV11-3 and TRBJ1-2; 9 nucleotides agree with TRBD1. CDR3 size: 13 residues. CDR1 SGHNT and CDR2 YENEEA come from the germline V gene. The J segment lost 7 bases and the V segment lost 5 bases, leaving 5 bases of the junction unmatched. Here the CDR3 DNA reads TGTGCCAGCAGCACCCGGACAGGGGCTGGCTACACCTTC. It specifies CASSTRTGAGYTF.

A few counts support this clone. Here the CDR3 reads CASSETQQGYGYTF. CDR3 bases: TGCGCCAGCAGTGAGACACAACAGGGGTATGGCTACACCTTC. The J gene is TRBJ1-2, the V gene TRBV10-2, with 7 bases that match TRBD1. The length of the CDR3 is 14 residues. V lost 2 bases to trimming and J lost 5 bases; unmatched junction nucleotides: 5. Looked up from germline, CDR1 is WSHSY and CDR2 is SAAADI.

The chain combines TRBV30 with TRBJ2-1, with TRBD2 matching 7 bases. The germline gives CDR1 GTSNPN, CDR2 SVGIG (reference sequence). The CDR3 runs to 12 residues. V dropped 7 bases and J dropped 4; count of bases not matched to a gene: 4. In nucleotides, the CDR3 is TGTGCCTTGGCCGGGGGGTACAATGAGCAGTTCTTC. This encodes CALAGGYNEQFF.

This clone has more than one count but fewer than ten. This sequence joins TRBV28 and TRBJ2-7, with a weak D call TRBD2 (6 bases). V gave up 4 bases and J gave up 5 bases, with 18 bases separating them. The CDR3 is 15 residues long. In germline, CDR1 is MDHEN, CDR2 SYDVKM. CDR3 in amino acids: CASSSPSGGSDEQYF. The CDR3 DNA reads TGTGCCAGCAGTTCCCCCAGCGGAGGGAGCGACGAGCAGTACTTC.

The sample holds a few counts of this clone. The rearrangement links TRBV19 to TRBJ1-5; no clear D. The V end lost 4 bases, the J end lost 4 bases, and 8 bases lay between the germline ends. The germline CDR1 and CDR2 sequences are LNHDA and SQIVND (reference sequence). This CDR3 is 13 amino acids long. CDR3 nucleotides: TGTGCCAGTAGTACGACATGGAATCAGCCCCAGCATTTT. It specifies CASSTTWNQPQHF.

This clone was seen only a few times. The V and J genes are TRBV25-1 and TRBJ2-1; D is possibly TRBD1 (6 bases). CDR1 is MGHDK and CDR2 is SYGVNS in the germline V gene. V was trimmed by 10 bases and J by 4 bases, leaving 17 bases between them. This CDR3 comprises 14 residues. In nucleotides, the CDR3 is TGTGCCACCAGGGGCATTAAGTGGTACAATGAGCAGTTCTTC. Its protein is CATRGIKWYNEQFF. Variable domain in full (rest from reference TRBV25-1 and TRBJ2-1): EADIYQTPRYLVIGTGKKITLECSQTMGHDKMYWYQQDPGMELHLIHYSYGVNSTEKGDLSSESTVSRIRTEHFPLTLESARPSHTSQYLCATRGIKWYNEQFFGPGTRLTVL.

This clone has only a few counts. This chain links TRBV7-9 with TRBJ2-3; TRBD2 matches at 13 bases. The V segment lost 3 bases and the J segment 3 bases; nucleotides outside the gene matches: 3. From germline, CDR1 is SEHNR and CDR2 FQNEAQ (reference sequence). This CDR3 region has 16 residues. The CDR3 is CASSLLLAGGTDTQYF. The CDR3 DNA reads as TGTGCCAGCAGCTTGTTACTAGCGGGGGGGACAGATACGCAGTATTTT.

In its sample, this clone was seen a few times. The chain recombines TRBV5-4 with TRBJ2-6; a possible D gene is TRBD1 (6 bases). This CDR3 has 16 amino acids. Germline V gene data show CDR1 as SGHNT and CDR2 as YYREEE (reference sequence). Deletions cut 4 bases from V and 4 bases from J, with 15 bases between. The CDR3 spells CASSANRAGGANVLTF. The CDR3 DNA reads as TGTGCCAGCAGCGCAAACAGGGCCGGGGGGGCCAACGTCCTGACTTTC.

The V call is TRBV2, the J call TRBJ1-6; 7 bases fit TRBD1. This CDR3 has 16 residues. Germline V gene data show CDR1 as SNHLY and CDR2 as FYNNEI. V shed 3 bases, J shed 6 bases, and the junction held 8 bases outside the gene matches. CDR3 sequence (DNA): TGTGCCAGCAGTGACCGACAGGGCACGGGTAATTCACCCCTCCACTTT. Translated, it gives CASSDRQGTGNSPLHF.

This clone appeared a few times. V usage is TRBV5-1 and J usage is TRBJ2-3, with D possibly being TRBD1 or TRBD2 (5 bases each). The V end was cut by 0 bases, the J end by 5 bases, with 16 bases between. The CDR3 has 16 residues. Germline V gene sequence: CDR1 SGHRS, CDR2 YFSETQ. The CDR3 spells CASSLVSAKGQDTQYF. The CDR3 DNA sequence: TGCGCCAGCAGCTTGGTTAGCGCCAAGGGGCAAGATACGCAGTATTTT. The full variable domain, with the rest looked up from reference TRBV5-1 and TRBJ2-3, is KAGVTQTPRYLIKTRGQQVTLSCSPISGHRSVSWYQQTPGQGLQFLFEYFSETQRNKGNFPGRFSGRQFSNSRSEMNVSTLELGDSALYLCASSLVSAKGQDTQYFGPGTRLTVL.

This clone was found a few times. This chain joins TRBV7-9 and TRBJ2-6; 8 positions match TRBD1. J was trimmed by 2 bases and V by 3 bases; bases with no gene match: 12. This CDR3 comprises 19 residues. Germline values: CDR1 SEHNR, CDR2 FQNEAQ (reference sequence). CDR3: CASSFPPGQGSPGANVLTF. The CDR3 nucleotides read TGTGCCAGCAGCTTCCCCCCCGGACAGGGTTCCCCTGGGGCCAACGTCCTGACTTTC.

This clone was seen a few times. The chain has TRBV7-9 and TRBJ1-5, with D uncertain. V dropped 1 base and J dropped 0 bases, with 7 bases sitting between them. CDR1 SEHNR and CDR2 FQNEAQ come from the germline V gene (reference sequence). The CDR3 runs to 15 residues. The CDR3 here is CASSLGDYSNQPQHF. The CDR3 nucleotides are TGTGCCAGCAGCTTAGGGGATTATAGCAATCAGCCCCAGCATTTT.

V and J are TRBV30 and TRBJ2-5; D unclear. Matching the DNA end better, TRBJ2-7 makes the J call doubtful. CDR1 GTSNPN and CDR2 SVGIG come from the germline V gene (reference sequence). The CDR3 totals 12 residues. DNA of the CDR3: TGTGCCTGGAGTTCGCTCACTTACGAGCAGTACTTC. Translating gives CAWSSLTYEQYF.

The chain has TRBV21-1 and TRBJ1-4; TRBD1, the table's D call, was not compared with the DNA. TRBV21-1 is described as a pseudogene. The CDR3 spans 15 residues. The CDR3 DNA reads TGTGCCAGCAGCCGGGTAGGGGCGACTAATGAAAAACTGTTTTTT. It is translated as CASSRVGATNEKLFF.

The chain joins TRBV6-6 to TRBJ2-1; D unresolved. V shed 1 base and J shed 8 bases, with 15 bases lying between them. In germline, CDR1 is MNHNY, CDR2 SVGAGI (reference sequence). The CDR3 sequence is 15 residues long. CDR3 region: CASSYYRSSGDEQFF. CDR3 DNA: TGTGCCAGCAGTTACTATCGGTCCTCGGGCGATGAGCAGTTCTTC.

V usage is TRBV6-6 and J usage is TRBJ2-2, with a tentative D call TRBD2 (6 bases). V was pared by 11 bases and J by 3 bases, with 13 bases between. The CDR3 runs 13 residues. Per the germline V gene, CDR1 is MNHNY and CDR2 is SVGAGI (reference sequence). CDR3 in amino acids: CASCGGYTGELFF. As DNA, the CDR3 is TGTGCCTCCTGTGGGGGGTACACCGGGGAGCTGTTTTTT.

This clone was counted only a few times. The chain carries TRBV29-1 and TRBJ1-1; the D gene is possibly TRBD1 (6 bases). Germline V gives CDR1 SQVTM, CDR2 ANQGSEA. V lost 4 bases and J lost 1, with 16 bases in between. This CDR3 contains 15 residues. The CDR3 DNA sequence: TGCAGCGTTGTAGTTTTGGGGGGCCGGAACACTGAAGCTTTCTTT. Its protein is CSVVVLGGRNTEAFF. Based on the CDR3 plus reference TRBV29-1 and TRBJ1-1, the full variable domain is SAVISQKPSRDICQRGTSLTIQCQVDSQVTMMFWYRQQPGQSLTLIATANQGSEATYESGFVIDKFPISRPNLTFSTLTVSNMSPEDSSIYLCSVVVLGGRNTEAFFGQGTRLTVV.

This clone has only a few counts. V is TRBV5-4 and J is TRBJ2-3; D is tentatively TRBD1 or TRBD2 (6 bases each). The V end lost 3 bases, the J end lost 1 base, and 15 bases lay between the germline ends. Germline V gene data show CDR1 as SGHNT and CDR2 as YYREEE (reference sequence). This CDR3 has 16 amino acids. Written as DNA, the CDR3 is TGTGCCAGCAGCTGGGGCGGGGACACACGCACAGATACGCAGTATTTT. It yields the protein CASSWGGDTRTDTQYF.

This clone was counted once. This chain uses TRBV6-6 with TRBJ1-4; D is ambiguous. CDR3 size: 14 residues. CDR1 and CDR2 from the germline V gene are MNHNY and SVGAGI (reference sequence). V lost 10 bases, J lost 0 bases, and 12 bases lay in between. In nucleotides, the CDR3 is TGTGCCACCGTACCGACCTCAACTAATGAAAAACTGTTTTTT. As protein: CATVPTSTNEKLFF.

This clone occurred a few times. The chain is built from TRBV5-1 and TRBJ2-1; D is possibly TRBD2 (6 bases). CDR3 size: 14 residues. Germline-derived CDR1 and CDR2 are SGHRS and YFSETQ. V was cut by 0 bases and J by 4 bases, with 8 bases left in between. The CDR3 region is CASSLGAGYNEQFF. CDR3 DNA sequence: TGCGCCAGCAGCTTGGGTGCGGGGTACAATGAGCAGTTCTTC.

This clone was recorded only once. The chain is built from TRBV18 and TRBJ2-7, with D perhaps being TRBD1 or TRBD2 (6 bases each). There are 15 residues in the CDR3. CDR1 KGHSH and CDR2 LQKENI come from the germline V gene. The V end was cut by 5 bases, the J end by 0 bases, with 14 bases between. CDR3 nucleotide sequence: TGTGCCAGCTCATCTACCTGGGGGGCCTCCTACGAGCAGTACTTC. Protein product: CASSSTWGASYEQYF.

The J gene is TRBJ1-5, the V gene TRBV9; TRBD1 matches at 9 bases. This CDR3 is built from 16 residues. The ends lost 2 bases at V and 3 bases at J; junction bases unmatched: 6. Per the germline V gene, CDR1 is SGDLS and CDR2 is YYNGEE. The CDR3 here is CASSVGTGPSNQPQHF. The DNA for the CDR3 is TGTGCCAGCAGCGTGGGGACAGGGCCTTCCAATCAGCCCCAGCATTTT.

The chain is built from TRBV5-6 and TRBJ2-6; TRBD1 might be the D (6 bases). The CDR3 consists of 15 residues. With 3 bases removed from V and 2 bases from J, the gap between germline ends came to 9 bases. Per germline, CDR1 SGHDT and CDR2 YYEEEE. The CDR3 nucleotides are TGTGCCAGCAGCTCCAGGGGAACTGGGGCCAACGTCCTGACTTTC. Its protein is CASSSRGTGANVLTF.